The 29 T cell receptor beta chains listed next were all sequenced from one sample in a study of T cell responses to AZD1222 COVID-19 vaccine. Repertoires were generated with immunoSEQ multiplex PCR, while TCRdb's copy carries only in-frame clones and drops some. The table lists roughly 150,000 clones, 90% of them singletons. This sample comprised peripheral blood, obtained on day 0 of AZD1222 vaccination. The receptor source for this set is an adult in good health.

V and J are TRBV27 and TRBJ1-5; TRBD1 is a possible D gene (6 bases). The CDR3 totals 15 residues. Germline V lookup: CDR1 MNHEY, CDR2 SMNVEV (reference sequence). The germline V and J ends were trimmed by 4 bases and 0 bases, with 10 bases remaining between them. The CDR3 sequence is CASSSVTGSNQPQHF. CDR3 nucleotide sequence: TGTGCCAGCAGTTCCGTGACAGGTAGCAATCAGCCCCAGCATTTT.

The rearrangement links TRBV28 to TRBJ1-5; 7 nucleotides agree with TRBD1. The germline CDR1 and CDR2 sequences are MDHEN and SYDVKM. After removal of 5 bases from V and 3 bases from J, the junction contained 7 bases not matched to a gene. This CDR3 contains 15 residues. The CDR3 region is CASSPRTGDNQPQHF. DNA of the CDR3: TGTGCCAGCAGTCCGCGGACAGGAGACAATCAGCCCCAGCATTTT.

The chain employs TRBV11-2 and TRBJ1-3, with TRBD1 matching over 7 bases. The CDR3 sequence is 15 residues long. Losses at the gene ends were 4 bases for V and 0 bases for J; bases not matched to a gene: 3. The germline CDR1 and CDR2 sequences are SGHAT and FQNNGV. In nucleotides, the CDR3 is TGTGCCAGCAGCTCCAGGGACAGCTCTGGAAACACCATATATTTT. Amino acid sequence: CASSSRDSSGNTIYF.

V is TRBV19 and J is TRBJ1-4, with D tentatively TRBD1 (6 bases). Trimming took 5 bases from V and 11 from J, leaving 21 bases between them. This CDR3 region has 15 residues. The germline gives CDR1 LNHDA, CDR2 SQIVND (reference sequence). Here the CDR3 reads CASSSPGRNQGKLFF. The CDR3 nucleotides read TGTGCCAGTAGTTCCCCGGGACGCAATCAGGGGAAACTGTTTTTT.

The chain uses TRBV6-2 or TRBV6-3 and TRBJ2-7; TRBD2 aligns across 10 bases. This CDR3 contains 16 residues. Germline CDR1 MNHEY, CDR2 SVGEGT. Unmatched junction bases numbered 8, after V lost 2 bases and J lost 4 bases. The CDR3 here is CASSYRGTSASYEQYF. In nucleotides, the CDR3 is TGTGCCAGCAGTTACAGGGGGACTAGCGCTTCTTACGAGCAGTACTTC.

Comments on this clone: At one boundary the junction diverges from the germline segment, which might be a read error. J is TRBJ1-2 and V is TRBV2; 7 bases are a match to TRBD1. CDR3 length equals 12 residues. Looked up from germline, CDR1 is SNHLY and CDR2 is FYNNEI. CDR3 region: CASTGVVQGGIF. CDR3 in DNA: TGTGCCAGCACGGGGGTCGTGCAGGGGGGAATCTTC.

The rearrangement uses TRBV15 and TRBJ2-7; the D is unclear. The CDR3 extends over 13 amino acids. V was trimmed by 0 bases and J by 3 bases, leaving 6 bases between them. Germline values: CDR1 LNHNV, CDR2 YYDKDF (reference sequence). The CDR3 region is CATSREGVYEQYF. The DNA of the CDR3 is TGTGCCACCAGCAGAGAGGGCGTCTACGAGCAGTACTTC.

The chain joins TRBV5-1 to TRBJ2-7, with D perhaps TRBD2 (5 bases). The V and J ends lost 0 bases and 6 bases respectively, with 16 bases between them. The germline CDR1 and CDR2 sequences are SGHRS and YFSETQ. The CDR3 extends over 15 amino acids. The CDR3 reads CASSLDAGGPSEQYF. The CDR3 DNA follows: TGCGCCAGCAGCTTGGACGCAGGAGGCCCGTCCGAGCAGTACTTC.

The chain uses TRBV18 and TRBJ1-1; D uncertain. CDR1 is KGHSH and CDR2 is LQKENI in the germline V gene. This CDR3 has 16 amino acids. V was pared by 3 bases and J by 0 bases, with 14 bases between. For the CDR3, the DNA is TGTGCCAGCTCACCTTCGCGCGGGCCTCTGAACACTGAAGCTTTCTTT. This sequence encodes CASSPSRGPLNTEAFF.

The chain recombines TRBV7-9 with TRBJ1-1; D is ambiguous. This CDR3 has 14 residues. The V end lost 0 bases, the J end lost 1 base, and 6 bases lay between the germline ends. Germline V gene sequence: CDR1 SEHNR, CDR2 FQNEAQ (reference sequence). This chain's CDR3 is CASSLARPNTEAFF. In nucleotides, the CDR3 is TGTGCCAGCAGCTTAGCGAGGCCGAACACTGAAGCTTTCTTT.

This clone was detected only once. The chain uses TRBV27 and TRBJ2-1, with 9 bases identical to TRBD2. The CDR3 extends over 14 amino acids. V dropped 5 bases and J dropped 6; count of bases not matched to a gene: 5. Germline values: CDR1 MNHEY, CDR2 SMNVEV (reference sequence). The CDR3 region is CASSVGLAGNEQFF. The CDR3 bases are TGTGCCAGCAGTGTGGGACTAGCCGGCAATGAGCAGTTCTTC.

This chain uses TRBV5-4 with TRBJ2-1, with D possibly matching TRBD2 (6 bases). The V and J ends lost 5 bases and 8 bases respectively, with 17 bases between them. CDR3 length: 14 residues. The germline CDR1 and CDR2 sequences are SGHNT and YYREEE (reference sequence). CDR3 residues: CASRVTAGDHEQFF. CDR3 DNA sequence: TGTGCCAGCAGGGTGACAGCGGGTGACCATGAGCAGTTCTTC.

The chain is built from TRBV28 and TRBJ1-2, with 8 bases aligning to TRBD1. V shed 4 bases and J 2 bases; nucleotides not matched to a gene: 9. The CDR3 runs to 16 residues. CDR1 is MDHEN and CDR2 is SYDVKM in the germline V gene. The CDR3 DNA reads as TGTGCCAGCAGTTCACCGGGACAGGCGAAAAACTATGGCTACACCTTC. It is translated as CASSSPGQAKNYGYTF.

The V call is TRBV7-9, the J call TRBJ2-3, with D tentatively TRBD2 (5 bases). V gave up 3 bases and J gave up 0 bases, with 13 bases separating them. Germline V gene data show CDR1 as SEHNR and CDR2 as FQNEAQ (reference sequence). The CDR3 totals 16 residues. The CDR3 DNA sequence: TGTGCCAGCAGCTTGAGGGAGATCCCTAGCACAGATACGCAGTATTTT. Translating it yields CASSLREIPSTDTQYF.

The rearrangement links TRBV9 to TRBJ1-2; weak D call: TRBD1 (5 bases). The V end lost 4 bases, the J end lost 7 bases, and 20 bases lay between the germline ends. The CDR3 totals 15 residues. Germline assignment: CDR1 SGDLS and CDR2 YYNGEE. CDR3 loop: CASSPLGAGGIGYTF. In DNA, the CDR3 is TGTGCCAGCAGCCCATTAGGGGCTGGGGGTATTGGCTACACCTTC.

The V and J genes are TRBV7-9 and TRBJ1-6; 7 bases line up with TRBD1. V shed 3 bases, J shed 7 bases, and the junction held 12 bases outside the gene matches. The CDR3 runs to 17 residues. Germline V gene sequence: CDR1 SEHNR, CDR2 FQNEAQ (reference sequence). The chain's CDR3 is CASSLARVTGENSPLHF. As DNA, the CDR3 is TGTGCCAGCAGCTTGGCGCGTGTTACAGGGGAAAATTCACCCCTCCACTTT.

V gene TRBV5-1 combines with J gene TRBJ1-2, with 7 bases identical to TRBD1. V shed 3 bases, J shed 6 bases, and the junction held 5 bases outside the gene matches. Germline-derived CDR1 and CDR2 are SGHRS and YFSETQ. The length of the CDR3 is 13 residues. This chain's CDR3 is CASSSKGTDGYTF. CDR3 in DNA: TGCGCCAGCAGCTCAAAGGGGACAGATGGCTACACCTTC.

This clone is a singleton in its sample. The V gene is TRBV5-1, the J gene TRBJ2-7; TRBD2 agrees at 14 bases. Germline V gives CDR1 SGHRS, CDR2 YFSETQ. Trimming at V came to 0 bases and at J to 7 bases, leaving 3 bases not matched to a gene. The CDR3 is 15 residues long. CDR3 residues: CASSLGTSGRREQYF. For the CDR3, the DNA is TGCGCCAGCAGCTTGGGGACTAGCGGGAGGAGAGAGCAGTACTTC.

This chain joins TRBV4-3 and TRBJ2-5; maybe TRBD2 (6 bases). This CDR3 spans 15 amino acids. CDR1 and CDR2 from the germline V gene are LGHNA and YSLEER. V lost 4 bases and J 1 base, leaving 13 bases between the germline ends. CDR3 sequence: CASSRDTSLQETQYF. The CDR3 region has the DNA TGCGCCAGCAGCCGAGACACTAGCCTCCAAGAGACCCAGTACTTC.

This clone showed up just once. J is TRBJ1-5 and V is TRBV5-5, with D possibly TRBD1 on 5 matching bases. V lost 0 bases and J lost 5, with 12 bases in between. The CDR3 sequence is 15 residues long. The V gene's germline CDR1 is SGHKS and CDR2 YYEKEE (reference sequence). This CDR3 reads CASSLGLGGYQPQHF. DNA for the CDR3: TGTGCCAGCAGCTTGGGATTGGGGGGGTATCAGCCCCAGCATTTT.

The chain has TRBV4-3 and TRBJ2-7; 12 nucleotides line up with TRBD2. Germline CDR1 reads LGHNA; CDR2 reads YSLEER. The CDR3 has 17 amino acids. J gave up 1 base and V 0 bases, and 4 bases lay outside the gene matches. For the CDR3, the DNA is TGCGCCAGCAGCCAAGATGTGGGGACTAGCGGGTCCTACGAGCAGTACTTC. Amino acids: CASSQDVGTSGSYEQYF.

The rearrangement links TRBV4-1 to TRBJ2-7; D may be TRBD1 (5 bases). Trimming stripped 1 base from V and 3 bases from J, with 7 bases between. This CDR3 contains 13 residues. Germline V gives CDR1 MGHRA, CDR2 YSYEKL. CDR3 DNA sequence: TGCGCCAGCAGCCAAGTAGGGGTCTACGAGCAGTACTTC. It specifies CASSQVGVYEQYF.

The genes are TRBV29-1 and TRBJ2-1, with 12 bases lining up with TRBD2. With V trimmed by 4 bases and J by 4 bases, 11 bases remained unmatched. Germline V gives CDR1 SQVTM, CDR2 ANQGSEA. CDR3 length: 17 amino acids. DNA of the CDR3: TGCAGCGTTGCCCTAGCGGGAGGGCTGGACCCTTACAATGAGCAGTTCTTC. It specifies CSVALAGGLDPYNEQFF.

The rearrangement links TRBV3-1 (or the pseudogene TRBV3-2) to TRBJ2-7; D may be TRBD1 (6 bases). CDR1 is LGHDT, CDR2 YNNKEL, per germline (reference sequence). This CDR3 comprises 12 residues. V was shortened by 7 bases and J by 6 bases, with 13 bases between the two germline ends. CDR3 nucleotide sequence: TGTGCCAGCATGAAGACCAGGGGCGAGCAGTACTTC. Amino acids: CASMKTRGEQYF.

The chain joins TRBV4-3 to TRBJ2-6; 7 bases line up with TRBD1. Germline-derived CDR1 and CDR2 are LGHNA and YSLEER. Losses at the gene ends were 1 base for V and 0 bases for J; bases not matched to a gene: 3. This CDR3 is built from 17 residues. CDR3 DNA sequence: TGCGCCAGCAGCCAAGCACAGGGGAGCTCTGGGGCCAACGTCCTGACTTTC. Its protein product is CASSQAQGSSGANVLTF.

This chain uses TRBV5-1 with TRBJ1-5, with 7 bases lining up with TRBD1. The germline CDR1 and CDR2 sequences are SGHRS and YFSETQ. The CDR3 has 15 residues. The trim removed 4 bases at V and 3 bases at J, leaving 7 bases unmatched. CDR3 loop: CASSLTGIPNQPQHF. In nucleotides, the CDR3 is TGCGCCAGCAGCCTGACAGGGATCCCCAATCAGCCCCAGCATTTT. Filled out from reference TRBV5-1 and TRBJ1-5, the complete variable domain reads KAGVTQTPRYLIKTRGQQVTLSCSPISGHRSVSWYQQTPGQGLQFLFEYFSETQRNKGNFPGRFSGRQFSNSRSEMNVSTLELGDSALYLCASSLTGIPNQPQHFGDGTRLSIL.

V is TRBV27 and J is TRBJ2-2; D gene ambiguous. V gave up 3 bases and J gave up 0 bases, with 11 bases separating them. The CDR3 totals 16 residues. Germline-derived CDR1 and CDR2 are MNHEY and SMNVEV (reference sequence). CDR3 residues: CASSLSGNANTGELFF. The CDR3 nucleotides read TGTGCCAGCAGTTTGTCCGGCAACGCGAACACCGGGGAGCTGTTTTTT.

CDR3 nucleotide sequence: TGTGCCATCAGTGAGTCGCGAGTCACCGGGGAGCTGTTTTTT. It specifies CAISESRVTGELFF. The rearrangement joins TRBV10-3 to TRBJ2-2; D gene uncertain. The CDR3 runs 14 residues. Trimming stripped 0 bases from V and 4 bases from J, with 6 bases between. The V gene's germline CDR1 is ENHRY and CDR2 SYGVKD.

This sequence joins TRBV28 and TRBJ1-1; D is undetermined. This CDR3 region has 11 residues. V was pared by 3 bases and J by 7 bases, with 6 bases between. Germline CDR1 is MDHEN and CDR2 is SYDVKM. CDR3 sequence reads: CASSFGREAFF. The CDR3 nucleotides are TGTGCCAGCAGTTTTGGGCGTGAAGCTTTCTTT.